This is a list of T cell receptor beta chains from one sample in a study of OX40 agonist ivuxolimab in advanced cancers. TCRdb keeps only in-frame clones here, not all; method: immunoSEQ multiplex PCR. The table has tens of thousands of clones, approximately 90% seen once. The material was CD4+ or CD8+ T cells sorted from blood, obtained in a trial of the OX40 agonist ivuxolimab. Receptors originate from an adult with an advanced solid tumor such as melanoma, head and neck, liver or kidney cancer. CDR3s include the opening cysteine and the closing phenylalanine or tryptophan. The D gene is left open where the match is weak. The size field is filled for only some rows; it gives once, few, many or a size class.

J: TRBJ1-5
size: NA
D: NA
V: TRBV19
length: 15
DNA: TGTGCCAGTAGGGAGGGGGGGAAGGGCAATCAGCCCCAGCATTTT
CDR3: CASREGGKGNQPQHF

J: TRBJ2-1
size: NA
D: NA
V: TRBV11-1
length: 14
DNA: TGTGCCAGCAGCTTTCGGGAGTCCTACAATGAGCAGTTCTTC
CDR3: CASSFRESYNEQFF

J: TRBJ2-7
size: NA
D: TRBD2
V: TRBV14
length: 15
DNA: TGTGCCAGCAGCCAGGCACTAGCGGGAGTTGTCGAGCAGTACTTC
CDR3: CASSQALAGVVEQYF

J: TRBJ1-4
size: NA
D: NA
V: TRBV10-3
length: 15
DNA: TGTGCCATCAGTGGTGGGGAGCGCACTAATGAAAAACTGTTTTTT
CDR3: CAISGGERTNEKLFF

J: TRBJ2-2
size: NA
D: TRBD2
V: TRBV10-2
length: 18
DNA: TGCGCCAGCAGCGAAGGACTAGCGGGATGGATCTTCACCGGGGAGCTGTTTTTT
CDR3: CASSEGLAGWIFTGELFF

J: TRBJ2-5
size: NA
D: NA
V: TRBV6-1
length: 9
DNA: TGTGCCATTCCGGAGACCCAGTACTTC
CDR3: CAIPETQYF

J: TRBJ2-2
size: NA
D: NA
V: TRBV5-1
length: 16
DNA: TGCGCCAGCAGCTCCCTGGGACTGGCGAACACCGGGGAGCTGTTTTTT
CDR3: CASSSLGLANTGELFF

J: TRBJ2-5
size: NA
D: NA
V: TRBV28
length: 15
DNA: TGTGCCAGCAGTCATGGGACACGGGGGTTGGAGACCCAGTACTTC
CDR3: CASSHGTRGLETQYF

J: TRBJ2-7
size: NA
D: TRBD2
V: TRBV11-2
length: 16
DNA: TGTGCCAGCAGCTTGAGACTAGCCGCCCATACCTACGAGCAGTACTTC
CDR3: CASSLRLAAHTYEQYF

J: TRBJ1-1
size: NA
D: NA
V: TRBV7-2
length: 13
DNA: TGTGCCAGCAGCTTAGGGGGTAGCACTGAAGCTTTCTTT
CDR3: CASSLGGSTEAFF

J: TRBJ2-7
size: NA
D: NA
V: TRBV28
length: 14
DNA: TGTGCCAGCAGTTCCGGGGACACTCTTTACGAGCAGTACTTC
CDR3: CASSSGDTLYEQYF

J: TRBJ2-2
size: NA
D: TRBD1
V: TRBV15
length: 14
DNA: TGTGCCACCAGTCTAGGGGGCAACACCGGGGAGCTGTTTTTT
CDR3: CATSLGGNTGELFF

J: TRBJ2-7
size: NA
D: TRBD2
V: TRBV7-3
length: 14
DNA: TGTGCCAGCAGCTTAACTAGCGGGACTTACGAGCAGTACTTC
CDR3: CASSLTSGTYEQYF

J: TRBJ1-3
size: NA
D: NA
V: TRBV5-4
length: 13
DNA: TGTGCCAGCAGCCCCCGACTTGGGGAAACCATATATTTT
CDR3: CASSPRLGETIYF

J: TRBJ2-1
size: once
D: NA
V: TRBV6-6
length: 13
DNA: TGTGCCAGCGGGAGGACGACGTACAATGAGCAGTTCTTC
CDR3: CASGRTTYNEQFF

J: TRBJ2-7
size: NA
D: TRBD2
V: TRBV11-2
length: 14
DNA: TGTGCCAGCAGTGGGCTAGCGGGAGACTACGAGCAGTACTTC
CDR3: CASSGLAGDYEQYF

J: TRBJ1-3
size: NA
D: NA
V: TRBV19
length: 17
DNA: TGTGCCAGTAGTATGGGGCAGGGGCTCGGCGCTGGAAACACCATATATTTT
CDR3: CASSMGQGLGAGNTIYF

J: TRBJ2-5
size: once
D: TRBD1
V: TRBV6-1
length: 14
DNA: TGTGCCAGCAGTGAAGTACAGGGGGGAGAGACCCAGTACTTC
CDR3: CASSEVQGGETQYF

J: TRBJ2-2
size: few
D: TRBD1
V: TRBV11-2
length: 16
DNA: TGTGCCAGCAGCTCAGGGGGCGCGGGCGACACCGGGGAGCTGTTTTTT
CDR3: CASSSGGAGDTGELFF

J: TRBJ2-7
size: NA
D: NA
V: TRBV7-9
length: 14
DNA: TGTGCCAGCAGCTTTCAGGGCCTCTCCTACGAGCAGTACTTC
CDR3: CASSFQGLSYEQYF

J: TRBJ2-7
size: NA
D: TRBD1
V: TRBV10-3
length: 13
DNA: TGTGCCATCACTACCGGGACAGTGAGCGAGCAGTACTTC
CDR3: CAITTGTVSEQYF

J: TRBJ2-7
size: few
D: NA
V: TRBV6-6
length: 11
DNA: TGTGCCAGCAGCCAAACCTACGAGCAGTACTTC
CDR3: CASSQTYEQYF

J: TRBJ1-2
size: NA
D: NA
V: TRBV19
length: 16
DNA: TGTGCCAGTAGTATCCCGTCGCACGGGCCAAACTATGGCTACACCTTC
CDR3: CASSIPSHGPNYGYTF

J: TRBJ2-3
size: NA
D: NA
V: TRBV5-1
length: 14
DNA: TGCGCCAGCAGCGCCGGGGGACCCACAGATACGCAGTATTTT
CDR3: CASSAGGPTDTQYF

J: TRBJ1-2
size: NA
D: NA
V: TRBV6-5
length: 13
DNA: TGTGCCAGCAGTACCGACAGGCTCTATGGCTACACCTTC
CDR3: CASSTDRLYGYTF

J: TRBJ1-5
size: NA
D: NA
V: TRBV30
length: 13
DNA: TGTGCCTGGAGTCTCGCGGGCATGCAGCCCCAGCATTTT
CDR3: CAWSLAGMQPQHF

J: TRBJ1-5
size: NA
D: NA
V: TRBV6-1
length: 13
DNA: TGTGCCAGCACCCGAGGCCGCAATCAGCCCCAGCATTTT
CDR3: CASTRGRNQPQHF

J: TRBJ1-6
size: NA
D: NA
V: TRBV19
length: 12
DNA: TGTGCCAGTAGTACCCCTAATTCACCCCTCCACTTT
CDR3: CASSTPNSPLHF

J: TRBJ1-1
size: NA
D: NA
V: TRBV2
length: 12
DNA: TGTGCCAGCAGTAGGTTGAACACTGAAGCTTTCTTT
CDR3: CASSRLNTEAFF

J: TRBJ2-6
size: NA
D: NA
V: TRBV5-1
length: 15
DNA: TGCGCCAGCAGCTTGGAGCCGGGAGGGGCCAACGTCCTGACTTTC
CDR3: CASSLEPGGANVLTF

J: TRBJ2-2
size: NA
D: TRBD2
V: TRBV5-4
length: 18
DNA: TGTGCCAGCAGCCCCGGACTAGCGGGAGGGCCAAGGACCGGGGAGCTGTTTTTT
CDR3: CASSPGLAGGPRTGELFF

J: TRBJ2-7
size: NA
D: NA
V: TRBV6-5
length: 13
DNA: TGTGCCACATGGGGGGACAGCTCCTACGAGCAGTACTTC
CDR3: CATWGDSSYEQYF

J: TRBJ1-1
size: NA
D: TRBD1
V: TRBV29-1
length: 13
DNA: TGCAGCGTCTTAGACAGGGGGAACACTGAAGCTTTCTTT
CDR3: CSVLDRGNTEAFF

J: TRBJ2-7
size: NA
D: NA
V: TRBV6-1
length: 12
DNA: TGTGCCAGCGGACTTCTCACCTACGAGCAGTACTTC
CDR3: CASGLLTYEQYF

J: TRBJ1-1
size: NA
D: TRBD1
V: TRBV11-2
length: 16
DNA: TGTGCCAGCAGCTTCCTACTAGGGACAGCGAACACTGAAGCTTTCTTT
CDR3: CASSFLLGTANTEAFF

J: TRBJ1-4
size: NA
D: TRBD1
V: TRBV15
length: 15
DNA: TGTGCCACCAGCAGAGGGACAGGGACAAATGAAAAACTGTTTTTT
CDR3: CATSRGTGTNEKLFF

J: TRBJ2-1
size: NA
D: NA
V: TRBV7-3
length: 15
DNA: TGTGCCAGCAGCGACCGGGGGCTCCTTGACAATGAGCAGTTCTTC
CDR3: CASSDRGLLDNEQFF

J: TRBJ2-2
size: NA
D: NA
V: TRBV14
length: 15
DNA: TGTGCCAGCAGCCAAGAAGGCCGGAACACCGGGGAGCTGTTTTTT
CDR3: CASSQEGRNTGELFF

J: TRBJ2-3
size: few
D: NA
V: TRBV14
length: 14
DNA: TGTGCCAGCGGCCGACAAAGTAGCACAGATACGCAGTATTTT
CDR3: CASGRQSSTDTQYF

J: TRBJ2-5
size: NA
D: NA
V: TRBV9
length: 14
DNA: TGTGCCAGCAGCGTAGGTGTCAGTCAAGAGACCCAGTACTTC
CDR3: CASSVGVSQETQYF

J: TRBJ1-2
size: NA
D: NA
V: TRBV7-6
length: 13
DNA: TGTGCCAGCAGCGGGGGAGGGTACTATGGCTACACCTTC
CDR3: CASSGGGYYGYTF

J: TRBJ1-5
size: few
D: TRBD1
V: TRBV4-2
length: 15
DNA: TGTGCCAGCAGCCAAGAACAGGGGAACAATCAGCCCCAGCATTTT
CDR3: CASSQEQGNNQPQHF

J: TRBJ1-1
size: once
D: NA
V: TRBV15
length: 13
DNA: TGTGCCACCAGCAGAGTTAGGAGCGGGGAAGCTTTCTTT
CDR3: CATSRVRSGEAFF

J: TRBJ2-7
size: NA
D: TRBD1
V: TRBV6-6
length: 14
DNA: TGTGCCAGCAGTTATACGGGACAGACCTACGAGCAGTACTTC
CDR3: CASSYTGQTYEQYF

J: TRBJ2-2
size: NA
D: NA
V: TRBV7-3
length: 13
DNA: TGTGCCAGCAGCTTGTGGAACACCGGGGAGCTGTTTTTT
CDR3: CASSLWNTGELFF

J: TRBJ1-5
size: few
D: NA
V: TRBV6-6
length: 10
DNA: TGTGCCACAGGATCAGGGTCCCAGCATTTT
CDR3: CATGSGSQHF

J: TRBJ2-1
size: NA
D: TRBD2
V: TRBV7-6
length: 17
DNA: TGTGCCAGCAGCTTGGGCCTAGGGACTAGCGGGAGCAATGAGCAGTTCTTC
CDR3: CASSLGLGTSGSNEQFF

J: TRBJ2-6
size: NA
D: NA
V: TRBV28
length: 14
DNA: TGTGCCAGCAGTTCCAACTCTGGGGCCAACGTCCTGACTTTC
CDR3: CASSSNSGANVLTF

J: TRBJ2-7
size: NA
D: TRBD1
V: TRBV6-1
length: 15
DNA: TGTGCCAGCAGGCCGGGACAGGGGTATACCTACGAGCAGTACTTC
CDR3: CASRPGQGYTYEQYF

J: TRBJ2-1
size: NA
D: NA
V: TRBV19
length: 16
DNA: TGTGCCAGCGCGCACCGGTTGGTTACCCCCTACAATGAGCAGTTCTTC
CDR3: CASAHRLVTPYNEQFF

J: TRBJ2-3
size: NA
D: TRBD1
V: TRBV5-1
length: 16
DNA: TGCGCCAGCAGCTCCGGGACAGGGCTTATCACAGATACGCAGTATTTT
CDR3: CASSSGTGLITDTQYF

J: TRBJ1-5
size: NA
D: TRBD1
V: TRBV19
length: 16
DNA: TGTGCCAGTAGTCAATCTCGGGACAGGGGATATCAGCCCCAGCATTTT
CDR3: CASSQSRDRGYQPQHF

J: TRBJ2-1
size: NA
D: NA
V: TRBV5-4
length: 15
DNA: TGTGCCAGCAGCTTGACAGGTCCAGGGGTCAATGAGCAGTTCTTC
CDR3: CASSLTGPGVNEQFF

J: TRBJ2-1
size: NA
D: NA
V: TRBV5-4
length: 15
DNA: TGTGCCAGCAGCCTAGGACGCGCCGGGAACAATGAGCAGTTCTTC
CDR3: CASSLGRAGNNEQFF

J: TRBJ1-2
size: NA
D: NA
V: TRBV30
length: 13
DNA: TGTGCCTGGAGTGTACTTCGGGGGGGAGGCTACACCTTC
CDR3: CAWSVLRGGGYTF

J: TRBJ1-1
size: NA
D: NA
V: TRBV7-2
length: 14
DNA: TGTGCCAGCAGCTTAGGGCGTCCCAGAACTGAAGCTTTCTTT
CDR3: CASSLGRPRTEAFF

J: TRBJ2-7
size: NA
D: NA
V: TRBV14
length: 13
DNA: TGTGCCAGCAGCTTGATACGAGGTAGCGAGCAGTACTTC
CDR3: CASSLIRGSEQYF

J: TRBJ1-2
size: NA
D: NA
V: TRBV5-1
length: 13
DNA: TGCGCCAGCAGCAGGGTTGGCATCTATGGCTACACCTTC
CDR3: CASSRVGIYGYTF

J: TRBJ2-5
size: once
D: NA
V: TRBV30
length: 15
DNA: TGTGCCTGGAGTAAAGACGCATTTTCCGAAGAGACCCAGTACTTC
CDR3: CAWSKDAFSEETQYF